This TCR beta chain originates from a study of T cell responses to AZD1222 COVID-19 vaccine. The study's findings and limits: There were mostly white British donors and more females than males, and clonal diversity was possibly underestimated.

This clone was counted a few times. Its antigen remains unknown. Method: immunoSEQ multiplex PCR; TCRdb's copy keeps in-frame clones and lacks some. The sample yields roughly 150,000 clones, more than 75% seen once. V was clipped by 3 bases and J by 0 bases, with 8 bases between them. CDR1 is LGHNT, CDR2 FRNRAP, per germline. The CDR3 is 14 residues long. V is TRBV12-5 and J is TRBJ1-1, with no clear D. The TCR was taken from an adult who received the AZD1222 COVID-19 vaccine. Source: peripheral blood, taken 28 days after the second AZD1222 dose. CDR3 DNA: TGTGCTAGTGGTTTAGCGGGGATGAACACTGAAGCTTTCTTT. This translates into CASGLAGMNTEAFF.